This record concerns one TCR beta chain sequence. PCR involved 60 Vbeta and 13 Jbeta primers. Sequencing was performed with immunoSEQ multiplex PCR; in TCRdb, only in-frame clones are kept and a portion is missing. This table has about 160,000 clones, around 88% appearing once. Germline loops: CDR1 SGHRS, CDR2 YFSETQ. The CDR3 is 13 amino acids. V shed 4 bases, J shed 2 bases, and the junction held 3 bases outside the gene matches. The data are from a study of cytomegalovirus exposure and HLA in healthy donors. This chain joins TRBV5-1 and TRBJ2-7; 7 bases align to TRBD1. The TCR was taken from a woman aged 25-40 years in good health and CMV-seronegative. The sequencing input was PBMCs. For the CDR3, the DNA is TGCGCCAGCAGCCGGGACAGTCCCTACGAGCAGTACTTC. Translation gives CASSRDSPYEQYF.